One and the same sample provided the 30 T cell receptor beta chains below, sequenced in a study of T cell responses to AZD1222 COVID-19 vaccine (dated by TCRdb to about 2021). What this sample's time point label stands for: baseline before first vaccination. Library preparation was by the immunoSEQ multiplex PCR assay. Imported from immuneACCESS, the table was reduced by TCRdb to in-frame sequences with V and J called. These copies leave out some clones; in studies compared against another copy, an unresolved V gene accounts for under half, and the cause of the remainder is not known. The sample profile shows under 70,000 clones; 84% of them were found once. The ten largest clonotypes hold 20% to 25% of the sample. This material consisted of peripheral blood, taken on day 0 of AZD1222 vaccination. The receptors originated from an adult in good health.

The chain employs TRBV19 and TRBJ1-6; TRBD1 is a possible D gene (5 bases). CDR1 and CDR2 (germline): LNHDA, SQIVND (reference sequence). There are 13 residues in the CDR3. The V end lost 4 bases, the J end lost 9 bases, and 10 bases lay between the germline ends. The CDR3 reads CASSTGGGSPLHF. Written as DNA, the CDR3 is TGTGCCAGTAGTACCGGGGGTGGTTCACCCCTCCACTTT.

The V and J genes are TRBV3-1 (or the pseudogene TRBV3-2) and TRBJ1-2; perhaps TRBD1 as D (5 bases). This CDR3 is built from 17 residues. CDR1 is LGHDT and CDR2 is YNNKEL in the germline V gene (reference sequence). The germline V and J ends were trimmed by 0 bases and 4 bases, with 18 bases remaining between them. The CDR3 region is CASSQDALSGLLYGYTF. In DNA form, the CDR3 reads TGTGCCAGCAGCCAAGATGCATTATCAGGGCTCCTCTATGGCTACACCTTC.

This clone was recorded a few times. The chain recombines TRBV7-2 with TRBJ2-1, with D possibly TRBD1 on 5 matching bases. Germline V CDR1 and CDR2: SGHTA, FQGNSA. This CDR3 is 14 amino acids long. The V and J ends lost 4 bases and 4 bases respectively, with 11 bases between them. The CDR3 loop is CASSSPTDYNEQFF. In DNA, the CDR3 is TGTGCCAGCAGCTCTCCGACAGATTACAATGAGCAGTTCTTC. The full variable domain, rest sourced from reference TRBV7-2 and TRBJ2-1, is GAGVSQSPSNKVTEKGKDVELRCDPISGHTALYWYRQSLGQGLEFLIYFQGNSAPDKSGLPSDRFSAERTGGSVSTLTIQRTQQEDSAVYLCASSSPTDYNEQFFGPGTRLTVL.

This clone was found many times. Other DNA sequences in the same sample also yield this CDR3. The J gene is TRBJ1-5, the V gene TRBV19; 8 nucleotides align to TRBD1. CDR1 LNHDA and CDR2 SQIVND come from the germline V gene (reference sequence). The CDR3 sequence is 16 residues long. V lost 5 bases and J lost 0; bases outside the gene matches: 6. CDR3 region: CASSPRQGNSNQPQHF. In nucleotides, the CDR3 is TGTGCCAGTAGTCCTCGACAGGGGAATAGCAATCAGCCCCAGCATTTT.

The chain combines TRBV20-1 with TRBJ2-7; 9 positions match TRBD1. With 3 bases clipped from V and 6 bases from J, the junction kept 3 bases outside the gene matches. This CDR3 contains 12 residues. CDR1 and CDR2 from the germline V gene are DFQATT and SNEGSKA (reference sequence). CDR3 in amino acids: CSASTGGSEQYF. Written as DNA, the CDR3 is TGCAGTGCTAGTACAGGGGGCAGCGAGCAGTACTTC.

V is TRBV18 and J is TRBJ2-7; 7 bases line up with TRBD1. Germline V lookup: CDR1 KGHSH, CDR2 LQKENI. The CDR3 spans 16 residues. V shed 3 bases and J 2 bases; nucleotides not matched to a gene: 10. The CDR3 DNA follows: TGTGCCAGCTCACCCGAACCCGGCCAGGGGGCCTACGAGCAGTACTTC. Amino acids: CASSPEPGQGAYEQYF.

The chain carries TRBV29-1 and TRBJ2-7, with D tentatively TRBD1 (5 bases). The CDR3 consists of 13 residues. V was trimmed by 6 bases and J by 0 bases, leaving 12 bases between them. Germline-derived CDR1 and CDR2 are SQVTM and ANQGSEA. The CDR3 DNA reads TGCAGCGTAGAGGACACCGCCTCCTACGAGCAGTACTTC. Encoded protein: CSVEDTASYEQYF.

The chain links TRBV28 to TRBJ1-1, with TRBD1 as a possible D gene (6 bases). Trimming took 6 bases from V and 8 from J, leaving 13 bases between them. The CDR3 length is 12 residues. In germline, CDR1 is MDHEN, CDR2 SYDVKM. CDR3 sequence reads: CASRMWTAEAFF. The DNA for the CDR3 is TGTGCCAGCAGAATGTGGACAGCCGAAGCTTTCTTT.

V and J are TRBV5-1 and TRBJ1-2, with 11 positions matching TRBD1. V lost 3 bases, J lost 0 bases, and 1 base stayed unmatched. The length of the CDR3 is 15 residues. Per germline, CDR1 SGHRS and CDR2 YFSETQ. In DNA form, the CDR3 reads TGCGCCAGCAGCTGGGGACAGGGGGCTAACTATGGCTACACCTTC. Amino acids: CASSWGQGANYGYTF.

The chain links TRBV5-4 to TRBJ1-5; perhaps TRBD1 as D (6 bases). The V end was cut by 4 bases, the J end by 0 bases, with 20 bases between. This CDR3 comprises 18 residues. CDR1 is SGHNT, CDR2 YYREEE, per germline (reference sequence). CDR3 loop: CASSTPRPGGDSNQPQHF. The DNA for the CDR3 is TGTGCCAGCAGCACCCCTAGACCGGGGGGCGATAGCAATCAGCCCCAGCATTTT.

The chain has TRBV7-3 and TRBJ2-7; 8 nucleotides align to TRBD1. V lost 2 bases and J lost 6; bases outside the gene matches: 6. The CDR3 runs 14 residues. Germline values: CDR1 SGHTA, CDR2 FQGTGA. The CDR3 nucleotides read TGTGCCAGCAGCTTACGGACAGGGCCCTCCGAGCAGTACTTC. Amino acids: CASSLRTGPSEQYF.

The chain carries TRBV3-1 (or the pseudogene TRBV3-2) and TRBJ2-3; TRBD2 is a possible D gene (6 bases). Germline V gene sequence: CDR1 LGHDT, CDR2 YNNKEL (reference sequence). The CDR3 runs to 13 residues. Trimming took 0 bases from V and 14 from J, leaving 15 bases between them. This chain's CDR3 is CASSQDPGTAPYF. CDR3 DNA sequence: TGTGCCAGCAGCCAAGACCCCGGGACTGCCCCGTATTTT.

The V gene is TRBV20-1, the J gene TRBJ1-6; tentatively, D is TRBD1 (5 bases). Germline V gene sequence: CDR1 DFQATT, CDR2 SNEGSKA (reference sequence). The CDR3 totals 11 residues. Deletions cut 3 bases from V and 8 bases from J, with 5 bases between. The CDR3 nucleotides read TGCAGTGCTAGGACAGATTCACCCCTCCACTTT. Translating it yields CSARTDSPLHF.

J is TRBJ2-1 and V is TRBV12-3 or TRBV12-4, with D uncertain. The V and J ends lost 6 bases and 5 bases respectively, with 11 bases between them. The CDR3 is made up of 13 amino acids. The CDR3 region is CASSGRINNEQFF. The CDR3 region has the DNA TGTGCCAGCAGCGGACGAATAAACAATGAGCAGTTCTTC.

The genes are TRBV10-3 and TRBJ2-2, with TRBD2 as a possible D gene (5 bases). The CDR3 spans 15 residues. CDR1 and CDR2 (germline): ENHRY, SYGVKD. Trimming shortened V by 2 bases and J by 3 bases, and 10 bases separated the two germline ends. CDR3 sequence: CAISEAEEYTGELFF. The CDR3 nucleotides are TGTGCCATCAGTGAGGCGGAGGAGTACACCGGGGAGCTGTTTTTT.

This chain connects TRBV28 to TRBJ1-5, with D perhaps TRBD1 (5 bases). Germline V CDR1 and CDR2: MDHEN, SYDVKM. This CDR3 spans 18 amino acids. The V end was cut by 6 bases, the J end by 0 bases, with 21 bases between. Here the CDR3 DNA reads TGTGCCAGCAGCACCCCGCACCCCGGGGGATCTAGCAATCAGCCCCAGCATTTT. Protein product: CASSTPHPGGSSNQPQHF.

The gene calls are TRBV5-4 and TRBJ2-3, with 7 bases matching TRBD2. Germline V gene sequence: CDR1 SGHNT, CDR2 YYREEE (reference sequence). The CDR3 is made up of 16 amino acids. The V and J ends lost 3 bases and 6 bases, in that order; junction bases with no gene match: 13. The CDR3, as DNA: TGTGCCAGCAGCTACCCGACTGGGGGGGTGGTGGATACGCAGTATTTT. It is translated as CASSYPTGGVVDTQYF.

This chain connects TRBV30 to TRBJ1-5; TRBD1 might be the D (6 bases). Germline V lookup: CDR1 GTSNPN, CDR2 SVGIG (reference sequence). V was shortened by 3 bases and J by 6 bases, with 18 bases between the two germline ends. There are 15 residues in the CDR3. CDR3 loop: CAWSTQGTFVQPQHF. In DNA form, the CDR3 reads TGTGCCTGGAGCACACAGGGTACTTTCGTTCAGCCCCAGCATTTT.

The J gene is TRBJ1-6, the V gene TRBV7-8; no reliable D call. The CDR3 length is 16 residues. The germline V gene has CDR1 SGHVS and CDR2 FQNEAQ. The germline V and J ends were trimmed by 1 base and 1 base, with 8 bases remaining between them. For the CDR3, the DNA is TGTGCCAGCAGCTTAGTAGCGGGTTCCTATAATTCACCCCTCCACTTT. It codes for CASSLVAGSYNSPLHF. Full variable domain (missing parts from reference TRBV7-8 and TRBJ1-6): GAGVSQSPRYKVAKRGQDVALRCDPISGHVSLFWYQQALGQGPEFLTYFQNEAQLDKSGLPSDRFFAERPEGSVSTLKIQRTQQEDSAVYLCASSLVAGSYNSPLHFGNGTRLTVT.

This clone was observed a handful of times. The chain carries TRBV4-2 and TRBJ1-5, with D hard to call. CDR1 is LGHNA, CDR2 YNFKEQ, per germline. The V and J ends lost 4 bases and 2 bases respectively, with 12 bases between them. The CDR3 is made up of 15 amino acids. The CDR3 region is CASSLGEMGNQPQHF. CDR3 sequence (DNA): TGTGCCAGCAGCCTTGGGGAGATGGGCAATCAGCCCCAGCATTTT.

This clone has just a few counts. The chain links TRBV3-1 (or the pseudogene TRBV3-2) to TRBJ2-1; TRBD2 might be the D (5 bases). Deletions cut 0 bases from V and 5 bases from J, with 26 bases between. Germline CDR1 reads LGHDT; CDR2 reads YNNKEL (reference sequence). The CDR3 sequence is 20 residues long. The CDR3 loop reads CASSQDRLLERRTSDNEQFF. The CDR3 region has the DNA TGTGCCAGCAGCCAAGATAGGCTTCTCGAGCGGAGGACCTCTGACAATGAGCAGTTCTTC.

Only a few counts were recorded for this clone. The CDR3 DNA is TGTGCCAGTAGACCCGACAGGGGGCCTTCTCAGCCCCAGCATTTT. It encodes CASRPDRGPSQPQHF. J is TRBJ1-5 and V is TRBV19, with 10 bases lining up with TRBD1. Germline V gene sequence: CDR1 LNHDA, CDR2 SQIVND (reference sequence). J lost 6 bases, V lost 6 bases, and 8 bases had no gene match. This CDR3 spans 15 amino acids.

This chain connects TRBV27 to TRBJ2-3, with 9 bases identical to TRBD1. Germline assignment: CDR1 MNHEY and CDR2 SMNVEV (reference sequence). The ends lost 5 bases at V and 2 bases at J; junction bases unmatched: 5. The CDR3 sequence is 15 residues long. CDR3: CASSPRDRATDTQYF. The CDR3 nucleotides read TGTGCCAGCAGTCCCCGGGACAGGGCCACAGATACGCAGTATTTT.

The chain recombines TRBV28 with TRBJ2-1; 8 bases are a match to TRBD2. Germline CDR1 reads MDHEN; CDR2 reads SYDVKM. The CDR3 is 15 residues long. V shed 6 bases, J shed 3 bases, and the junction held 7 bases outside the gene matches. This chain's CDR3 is CASRSGTSHYNEQFF. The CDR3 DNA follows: TGTGCCAGCAGATCCGGGACTAGTCACTACAATGAGCAGTTCTTC.

This CDR3 is CASSLEVRVNEQFF. DNA for the CDR3: TGTGCCAGCAGCTTAGAAGTACGGGTCAATGAGCAGTTCTTC. V is TRBV11-2 and J is TRBJ2-1; D remains ambiguous. This CDR3 has 14 residues. Trimming stripped 0 bases from V and 6 bases from J, with 9 bases between. The V gene's germline CDR1 is SGHAT and CDR2 FQNNGV.

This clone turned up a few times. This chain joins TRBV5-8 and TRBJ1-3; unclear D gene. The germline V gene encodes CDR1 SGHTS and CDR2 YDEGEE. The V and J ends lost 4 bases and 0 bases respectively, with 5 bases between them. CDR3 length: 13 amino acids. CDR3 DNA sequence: TGTGCCAGCAGCCGGGGCTCTGGAAACACCATATATTTT. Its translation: CASSRGSGNTIYF.

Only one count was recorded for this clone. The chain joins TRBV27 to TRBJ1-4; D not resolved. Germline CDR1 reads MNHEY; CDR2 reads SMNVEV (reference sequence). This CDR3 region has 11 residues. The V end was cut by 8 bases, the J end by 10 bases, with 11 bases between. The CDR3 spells CASRASGKLFF. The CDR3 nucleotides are TGTGCCAGCCGAGCAAGCGGAAAACTGTTTTTT.

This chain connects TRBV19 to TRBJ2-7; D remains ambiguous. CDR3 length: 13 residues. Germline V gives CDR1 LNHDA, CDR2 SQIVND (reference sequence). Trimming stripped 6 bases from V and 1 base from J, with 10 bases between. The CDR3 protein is CASSLPGSYEQYF. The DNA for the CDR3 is TGTGCCAGTAGCCTCCCCGGGTCCTACGAGCAGTACTTC.

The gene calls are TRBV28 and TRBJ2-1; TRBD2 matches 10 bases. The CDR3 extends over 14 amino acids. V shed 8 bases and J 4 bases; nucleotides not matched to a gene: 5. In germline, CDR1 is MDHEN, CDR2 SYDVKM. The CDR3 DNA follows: TGTGCCAGCCGAGCGGGAGGGTTTTACAATGAGCAGTTCTTC. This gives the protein CASRAGGFYNEQFF.

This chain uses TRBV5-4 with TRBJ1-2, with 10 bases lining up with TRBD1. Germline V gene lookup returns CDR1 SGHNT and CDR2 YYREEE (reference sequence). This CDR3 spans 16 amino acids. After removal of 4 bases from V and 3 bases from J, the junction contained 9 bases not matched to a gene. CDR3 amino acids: CASSKTGGGTDYGYTF. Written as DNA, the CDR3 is TGTGCCAGCAGCAAGACAGGGGGCGGGACCGACTATGGCTACACCTTC.